This note documents a single TCR beta chain sequence. Its antigen remains unidentified. Data came from immunoSEQ multiplex PCR; TCRdb stores just in-frame clones and leaves some out. The table has 100,000 to 150,000 clones, 90% seen once; the top ten hold 6.9%. This specimen comes from a study of T cell responses to AZD1222 COVID-19 vaccine. At the level of the study: Investigators merged groups given second doses at roughly 4 or roughly 12 weeks.

Deletions cut 2 bases from V and 0 bases from J, with 9 bases between. The length of the CDR3 is 15 residues. Germline V gives CDR1 SGHTA, CDR2 FQGNSA. Study results and limitations: Baseline testing showed seropositivity in only a handful of AZD1222 recipients. A mostly white British donor set with more females was recruited, and clonal diversity was possibly underestimated.

This material consisted of peripheral blood, taken on day 0 of AZD1222 vaccination. The chain has TRBV7-2 and TRBJ2-3, with D hard to call. The clonotype comes from an adult in good health. This CDR3 reads CASSLIFPSTDTQYF. CDR3 bases: TGTGCCAGCAGCTTAATATTCCCGAGCACAGATACGCAGTATTTT.